This is a list of T cell receptor beta chains from one sample in a study of blood T cell repertoires in COVID-19. The repertoire was sequenced with immunoSEQ multiplex PCR; TCRdb's copy has only in-frame clones and lacks some. This table holds hundreds of thousands of clones, over 75% found once. The specimen sequenced was PBMCs or T cells enriched from blood (not recorded which). The receptors were sampled from a man aged 18-30 years who had recovered from COVID-19. Each CDR3 is given with its conserved first and last residue. A D gene is named only where the DNA matches it firmly. The size field is filled for only some rows; it gives once, few, many or a size class.

J gene | D gene | V gene | clone size | CDR3 DNA | CDR3 protein
TRBJ1-6 | . | TRBV5-4 | . | TGTGCCAGCAGCTTGTCGACAGCGTTGTATTCACCCCTCCACTTT | CASSLSTALYSPLHF
TRBJ1-1 | TRBD1 | TRBV14 | once | TGTGCCAGCAGCCGGGGACAGGGGGTCACTGAAGCTTTCTTT | CASSRGQGVTEAFF
TRBJ1-1 | . | TRBV2 | . | TGTGCCAGCAGAGGACAGTTCAACACTGAAGCTTTCTTT | CASRGQFNTEAFF
TRBJ1-1 | . | TRBV19 | . | TGTGCCAGTAGTCCCCGGGCAGGGGCTGGGAACACTGAAGCTTTCTTT | CASSPRAGAGNTEAFF
TRBJ2-3 | . | TRBV4-3 | . | TGCGCCAGCAGCCAAGATAGGGGGAAGCAGTATTTT | CASSQDRGKQYF
TRBJ2-7 | . | TRBV10-3 | . | TGTGCCATCAGTGATCTGCTAACTGGGCAGACTACACACGAGCAGTACTTC | CAISDLLTGQTTHEQYF
TRBJ2-7 | . | TRBV25-1 | . | TGTGCCAGCACCAAAGGCAGCCGGGGCGAGCAGTACTTC | CASTKGSRGEQYF
TRBJ1-2 | . | TRBV5-4 | . | TGTGCCAGCAGCACATACAGGGATTCCATCTATGGCTACACCTTC | CASSTYRDSIYGYTF
TRBJ1-1 | . | TRBV7-9 | few | TGTGCCAGCAGCCAAGGAACAGGGGAAGCTTTCTTT | CASSQGTGEAFF
TRBJ2-3 | TRBD2 | TRBV9 | . | TGTGCCAGCAGCGCAAGACTAGCGGGAGTAGGAGATACGCAGTATTTT | CASSARLAGVGDTQYF
TRBJ2-2 | . | TRBV2 | once | TGTGCCAGCAGGACTAGTGGGGGGTTCACCGGGGAGCTGTTTTTT | CASRTSGGFTGELFF
TRBJ2-7 | TRBD2 | TRBV19 | . | TGTGCCAGTAGTATTACGCGGGGGGGAAGTTACGAGCAGTACTTC | CASSITRGGSYEQYF
TRBJ1-3 | . | TRBV7-9 | . | TGTGCCAGCAGCAATTCGGGCGGGGGCTCTGGAAACACCATATATTTT | CASSNSGGGSGNTIYF
TRBJ1-4 | TRBD1 | TRBV5-1 | . | TGCGCCAGCAGCTCGGATGACAGGGGGCGACATGAAAAACTGTTTTTT | CASSSDDRGRHEKLFF
TRBJ1-6 | . | TRBV10-3 | . | TGTGCCATCAGTTTGCACAGGGATTCACCCCTCCACTTT | CAISLHRDSPLHF
TRBJ1-2 | . | TRBV6-5 | . | TGTGCCAGCAGTTACGGGAGCCAGAACTATGGCTACACCTTC | CASSYGSQNYGYTF
TRBJ2-1 | TRBD2 | TRBV6-2/TRBV6-3 | . | TGTGCCAGCAGTGGGCGAAGCGGGAGATCCTACAATGAGCAGTTCTTC | CASSGRSGRSYNEQFF
TRBJ2-1 | TRBD2 | TRBV19 | . | TGTGCCAGTAGTATGGGACTAGAACGCAATGAGCAGTTCTTC | CASSMGLERNEQFF
TRBJ2-7 | . | TRBV7-3 | . | TGTGCCAGCAGCTTTGGCGGGGCCCCGGGGGAGGAGCAGTACTTC | CASSFGGAPGEEQYF
TRBJ2-1 | TRBD2 | TRBV7-8 | . | TGTGCCAGCAGCTTAGCGGCTAGCGGGATTCACAAGCAGTTCTTC | CASSLAASGIHKQFF
TRBJ1-1 | . | TRBV28 | . | TGTGCCAGCGCTTCGACGGGGGGTTCAAGAGGTGAAGCTTTCTTT | CASASTGGSRGEAFF
TRBJ2-2 | TRBD2 | TRBV6-1 | . | TGTGCCAGCAGTGAAGTGGTCGGGGGAGGGGGGGAGCTGTTTTTT | CASSEVVGGGGELFF
TRBJ2-3 | TRBD2 | TRBV7-2 | . | TGTGCCAGCAGCTCTCCCTTAGCGGGGCACTCTACGCAGTATTTT | CASSSPLAGHSTQYF
TRBJ1-5 | . | TRBV12-3/TRBV12-4 | . | TGTGCCAGCAGTTTTTACAATCAGCCCCAGCATTTT | CASSFYNQPQHF
TRBJ1-2 | . | TRBV9 | . | TGTGCCAGCAGCGCGACGGCCGTAGGACAAAACTATGGCTACACCTTC | CASSATAVGQNYGYTF
TRBJ2-5 | TRBD1 | TRBV3-1/TRBV3-2 | . | TGTGCCAGCAGCCAAGGGACAGGGGCTCTCCAAGAGACCCAGTACTTC | CASSQGTGALQETQYF
TRBJ2-7 | . | TRBV1 | . | TGCACCAGCAGCCAAGTGGCTAGCGGGAGGGCAAACGAGCAGTACTTC | CTSSQVASGRANEQYF
TRBJ1-4 | TRBD1 | TRBV7-2 | . | TGTGCCAGCAGCTCGAGGGGGACAGGGAAGGCAAAACTGTTTTTT | CASSSRGTGKAKLFF
TRBJ1-1 | TRBD1 | TRBV19 | . | TGTGCCAGTAGTGACAGGGAGTTAACTGAAGCTTTCTTT | CASSDRELTEAFF
TRBJ2-4 | . | TRBV10-3 | once | TGTGCCATCAGCTCTGGACAGATAAACATTCAGTACTTC | CAISSGQINIQYF
TRBJ2-7 | TRBD2 | TRBV5-1 | . | TGCGCCAGCAGCTTACTAGCGGATCCCTACGAGCAGTACTTC | CASSLLADPYEQYF
TRBJ2-3 | TRBD2 | TRBV12-5 | . | TGTGCTAGTGGTCTAGCGGGGGGTCCAGATACGCAGTATTTT | CASGLAGGPDTQYF
TRBJ1-1 | . | TRBV19 | . | TGTGCCAGTAGTATTCATTCGGCGGGTAACACTGAAGCTTTCTTT | CASSIHSAGNTEAFF
TRBJ2-1 | TRBD2 | TRBV5-1 | . | TGCGCCAGCAGCATAACTAGCGGGGTCACCTACAATGAGCAGTTCTTC | CASSITSGVTYNEQFF
TRBJ1-1 | TRBD1 | TRBV9 | . | TGTGCCAGCAGCCCCGGGACAGGGGGCACTGAAGCTTTCTTT | CASSPGTGGTEAFF
TRBJ2-3 | TRBD2 | TRBV7-8 | . | TGTGCCAGCAGCTTAGGTGCGGGAGTGTTGGTAGATACGCAGTATTTT | CASSLGAGVLVDTQYF
TRBJ2-5 | TRBD1 | TRBV19 | . | TGTGCCAGTAGTATAGCCTCCGGTACAGGGGAGGAGACCCAGTACTTC | CASSIASGTGEETQYF
TRBJ2-7 | . | TRBV6-5 | . | TGTGCCAGCAGGGAGCGGTTTAGCTCCTACGAGCAGTACTTC | CASRERFSSYEQYF
TRBJ1-4 | . | TRBV18 | once | TGTGCCAGCTCAGGGTCGGGGAACAATGAAAAACTGTTTTTT | CASSGSGNNEKLFF
TRBJ2-7 | . | TRBV12-3/TRBV12-4 | . | TGTGCCAGCAGGCAGACAGGCTACGAGCAGTACTTC | CASRQTGYEQYF
TRBJ1-1 | . | TRBV27 | . | TGTGCCAGCAGTTTACAAACAGGCGATCAAGCTTTCTTT | CASSLQTGDQAFF
TRBJ2-1 | TRBD2 | TRBV11-1 | . | TGTGCCAGCAGCTTCGCCGCGGGGGGTTCCTACAATGAGCAGTTCTTC | CASSFAAGGSYNEQFF
TRBJ2-1 | TRBD2 | TRBV4-3 | . | TGCGCCAGCAGCGAAGGGACTAGCGGGAGGGCCCTTGGTGAGCAGTTCTTC | CASSEGTSGRALGEQFF
TRBJ1-1 | . | TRBV20-1 | . | TGCAGTGCTAGTGTACTGGGTGAGGGCACTGAAGCTTTCTTT | CSASVLGEGTEAFF
TRBJ1-1 | . | TRBV2 | . | TGTGCCAGCAGTCTAGGACAGCTTAACACTGAAGCTTTCTTT | CASSLGQLNTEAFF
TRBJ1-4 | . | TRBV28 | once | TGTGCCAGCAGACCCGGGGGTTCAAATGAAAAACTGTTTTTT | CASRPGGSNEKLFF